A selection of T cell receptor beta chains follows, all from one sample in a study of blood T cells in healthy people across ages. TCRdb re-called the 5' RACE reads through MiXCR, storing one row per CDR3 protein. The table lists approximately 1,000,000 distinct CDR3 sequences, 35% to 40% of them singletons, with about 12% in the top ten. The sample taken for sequencing was blood. The receptors originated from a man aged 18 to 29 in good health. CDR3s leave out the opening cysteine and the closing phenylalanine or tryptophan.

J	V	CDR3
TRBJ2-3	TRBV6-2/TRBV6-3	ASSYSRRSTDMQY
TRBJ1-5	TRBV20-1	SAERTAYSNQPQH
TRBJ1-1	TRBV27	ASSPRLENTEAF
TRBJ1-5	TRBV20-1	SARDGAPYSNQPQH
TRBJ2-5	TRBV6-1	ASSVWQAQETQY
TRBJ2-3	TRBV20-1	SARAVGGGATDTQY
TRBJ2-2	TRBV20-1	SAKGTGEYTGELF
TRBJ2-4	TRBV5-1	ASSRALGENIQY
TRBJ2-5	TRBV14	ASSPRLGLLLSQETQY
TRBJ1-5	TRBV21-1	APTGSHGGNQPQH
TRBJ1-5	TRBV6-1	VSSYGASNQPQH
TRBJ2-3	TRBV20-1	SASFASTDTQY
TRBJ2-3	TRBV9	ASSLNRAGVTDTQY
TRBJ2-2	TRBV20-1	SASLGGRITGELF
TRBJ1-2	TRBV12-3/TRBV12-4	ASSFTGAGRGYT
TRBJ1-6	TRBV6-5	ASRNEPYNSPLH
TRBJ1-2	TRBV7-2	ASSARQGSSYGYT